There are a few counts of the clone carrying this T cell receptor beta chain. Antigen specificity is unknown. TCRdb re-analysed the reads in MiXCR, keeping a single row per CDR3 protein. In the table there are roughly 640,000 distinct CDR3 sequences, 20% to 25% of which are singletons. The source of the sample is a study of T cell repertoires in cytomegalovirus infection. Study-level background: It was the public TCR beta signatures that indicated both CMV infection and matching HLA type. Study observations and caveats: HLA-C-restricted CMV-specific TCR beta clonotypes prevailed in the ex vivo response. Summed public TCR beta family frequency identified CMV carriers bearing the relevant HLA.

Sample: CD8+ T cells from PBMCs. The receptor was isolated from a human donor in good health (CMV status not recorded). Some clones in this sample may be carry-over from other donors' samples.

The CDR3 DNA reads TGTGCCAGCAGCTTGCCTTCTAGGCGGGGGTTAGACAATGAGCAGTTCTTC. Translation gives CASSLPSRRGLDNEQFF. The chain is built from TRBV7-9 and TRBJ2-1, with 7 bases matching TRBD2. The V gene's germline CDR1 is SEHNR and CDR2 FQNEAQ (reference sequence). V dropped 3 bases and J dropped 5; count of bases not matched to a gene: 13. The CDR3 sequence is 17 residues long.